This T cell receptor beta chain was found in a study of T cell repertoires in cytomegalovirus infection. This clonotype was seen a few times. Antigen specificity is unknown. Study-level points and caveats: CMV-specific TCR beta clonotypes restricted by HLA-C dominated the ex vivo response.

One entry per CDR3 protein results from TCRdb running MiXCR on the reads. The data show almost 500,000 distinct CDR3 sequences, about 11% seen once. V was clipped by 2 bases and J by 7 bases, with 20 bases between them. CDR3 length: 16 amino acids. Germline CDR1 SGHTA, CDR2 FQGTGA. The genes are TRBV7-3 and TRBJ1-2; the D is unclear. Sequenced sample: PBMCs. The sequence was obtained from a human donor in good health (CMV status not recorded). Some clones in this sample may be carry-over from other donors' samples. The CDR3 loop reads CASSLGAGGELGGYTF. DNA of the CDR3: TGTGCCAGCAGCTTAGGTGCAGGCGGCGAGTTAGGTGGCTACACCTTC.